This is a list of T cell receptor beta chains from one sample in a study of breast tumors, draining lymph nodes, adjacent tissues. TCRdb redid the calling of the multiplex PCR reads with MiXCR, one entry per CDR3 protein. The repertoire holds roughly 130,000 distinct CDR3 sequences, with around 20% as singletons. The sample taken for sequencing was axillary lymph node tissue. These receptor sequences come from a female donor with breast cancer. Some clones in this sample may be carry-over from other donors' samples. Each CDR3 is given with its conserved first and last residue. The D gene is left open where the match is weak. Size is stated for part of the rows, as once, few or many counts, or as a class when the clone is expanded.

clone_size,j_call,d_call,v_call,cdr3_nt,cdr3_aa
many,TRBJ2-5,-,TRBV19,TGTGCCAGTAGTCCAAGGCTGGGGCCTATAGAGACCCAGTACTTC,CASSPRLGPIETQYF
many,TRBJ1-5,-,TRBV20-1,TGCAGTGCTAGAGATCCGGCTAAGGGGGGAGGCAATCAGCCCCAGCATTTT,CSARDPAKGGGNQPQHF
-,TRBJ1-1,-,TRBV30,TGTGCCTGGAGTCTACAGTTGAACACTGAAGCTTTCTTT,CAWSLQLNTEAFF
many,TRBJ1-6,-,TRBV19,TGTGCCAGTAGTATGTCAGGGGCGAAGTCACCCCTCCACTTT,CASSMSGAKSPLHF
many,TRBJ2-5,TRBD1,TRBV5-1,TGCGCCAGCAGCTTGACGGGACAGCTGCAAGAGACCCAGTACTTC,CASSLTGQLQETQYF
many,TRBJ2-1,-,TRBV7-9,TGTGCCAGCAGCAATAATCAGGGGAATGAGCAGTTCTTC,CASSNNQGNEQFF
few,TRBJ2-2,-,TRBV30,TGTGCCTGGAGTGTTGGTAGGTCTAGCATCGCCGGGGAGCTGTTTTTT,CAWSVGRSSIAGELFF
many,TRBJ2-5,-,TRBV9,TGTGCCAGCAGCGTAGCAGGGGCCCTTCAAGAGACCCAGTACTTC,CASSVAGALQETQYF
-,TRBJ2-2,-,TRBV4-1,TGCGCCAGCAGCCAAGTCCCCCTCGACAACACCGGGGAGCTGCTTTTT,CASSQVPLDNTGELLF
many,TRBJ2-7,TRBD2,TRBV7-8,TGTGCCAGCAGCTTCGGACTAGCGGGAGGGTACGAGCAGTACTTC,CASSFGLAGGYEQYF
many,TRBJ2-5,-,TRBV7-2,TGTGCCAGCAGGCGGACTCAGTACCAAGAGACCCAGTACTTC,CASRRTQYQETQYF
many,TRBJ2-2,TRBD2,TRBV7-2,TGTGCCAGCAGCTTATCCGGCGGGAGGGGATCCGGGGAGCTGTTTTTT,CASSLSGGRGSGELFF
many,TRBJ1-2,-,TRBV4-1,TGCGCCAGCAGCCAAGATCCCTCCAAACCCTTGGGCCCGGGGAGCTATGGCTACACCTTC,CASSQDPSKPLGPGSYGYTF
many,TRBJ1-6,-,TRBV19,TGTGCCAGTAGGGCCCTTGGTAATTCACCCCTCCACTTT,CASRALGNSPLHF
-,TRBJ1-1,-,TRBV20-1,TGCAGTGCTACACAGAGGGGGGGCACTGAAGCTTTCTTT,CSATQRGGTEAFF
many,TRBJ2-6,-,TRBV20-1,TGCAGTGCTAGCGCCTCTCATGGGGGATCTGGGGCCAACGTCCTGACTTTC,CSASASHGGSGANVLTF
many,TRBJ1-2,-,TRBV9,TGTGCCAGCAGCGTAGGCACAGGGTTGAGCTATGGCTACACCTTC,CASSVGTGLSYGYTF